The sequence of this T cell receptor (beta chain) was determined in a study of blood T cells in healthy people across ages. A single count supports this clonotype. Trimming at V came to 7 bases and at J to 10 bases, leaving 12 bases not matched to a gene. CDR3 length: 14 residues. A second PCR, run for about 7 to 11 cycles, used a sample-barcoded 5' primer plus a J-beta primer mix. From the 5' RACE reads, TCRdb called clonotypes with MiXCR, one entry per CDR3 protein. The table shows more than 1,400,000 distinct CDR3 sequences, with roughly 40% occurring only once. V usage is TRBV12-3 or TRBV12-4 and J usage is TRBJ1-4; 7 bases line up with TRBD1. The specimen sequenced was blood. This sequence originates from a woman under 30 in good health. The CDR3 DNA follows: TGTGCCAGCAACGCAGGGGGATCGCCTGGAAAACTGTTTTTT. This encodes CASNAGGSPGKLFF.